These 32 T cell receptor beta chains were sequenced from one sample in a study of blood T cell repertoires in COVID-19. Sequencing was performed with immunoSEQ multiplex PCR; in TCRdb, only in-frame clones are kept and a portion is missing. The profile shows under 250,000 clones, around 81% of them singletons. Source material: peripheral blood. Receptor source: a man aged 50 or older with active or convalescent COVID-19.

This chain links TRBV3-1 (or the pseudogene TRBV3-2) with TRBJ2-6; possible D gene TRBD1, 6 bases. Trimming stripped 3 bases from V and 1 base from J, with 13 bases between. The germline V gene encodes CDR1 LGHDT and CDR2 YNNKEL (reference sequence). This CDR3 has 17 residues. In DNA, the CDR3 is TGTGCCAGCAGCCACCAGGGACAACGTTCTGGGGCCAACGTCCTGACTTTC. It yields the protein CASSHQGQRSGANVLTF.

The chain joins TRBV12-5 to TRBJ2-1; D remains unclear. The germline gives CDR1 LGHNT, CDR2 FRNRAP. The CDR3 sequence is 11 residues long. V dropped 5 bases and J dropped 10 bases, with 9 bases sitting between them. Here the CDR3 reads CASGPAREQFF. The CDR3 DNA is TGTGCTAGTGGTCCCGCCAGGGAGCAGTTCTTC.

The table lists this clone with a count of one. The chain joins TRBV27 to TRBJ2-3, with TRBD2 as a possible D gene (6 bases). Between the trimmed V and J ends, which lost 6 bases and 3 bases, there was a span of 13 bases. Germline V gene lookup returns CDR1 MNHEY and CDR2 SMNVEV (reference sequence). The CDR3 is 14 amino acids. The CDR3: CASRATSYTDTQYF. CDR3 DNA sequence: TGTGCCAGCAGAGCGACTAGTTATACAGATACGCAGTATTTT.

V is TRBV9 and J is TRBJ1-3, with unresolved D. This CDR3 has 14 residues. Germline CDR1 SGDLS, CDR2 YYNGEE. V lost 4 bases, J lost 4 bases, and 12 bases lay in between. CDR3 amino acids: CASSPRPQGNTIYF. The CDR3 DNA sequence: TGTGCCAGCAGCCCCAGGCCCCAAGGAAACACCATATATTTT.

The gene calls are TRBV7-2 and TRBJ1-3, with TRBD1 matching 7 bases. Unmatched junction bases numbered 6, after V lost 3 bases and J lost 1 base. Germline CDR1 and CDR2: SGHTA and FQGNSA. The CDR3 loop spans 16 amino acids. The DNA for the CDR3 is TGTGCCAGCAGCTTCCAGGGGGTACAATCTGGAAACACCATATATTTT. Protein product: CASSFQGVQSGNTIYF.

This CDR3 reads CASRTTGNYGYTF. CDR3 coding DNA: TGTGCCAGCAGAACCACAGGGAACTATGGCTACACCTTC. The chain recombines TRBV6-5 with TRBJ1-2; maybe TRBD1 (6 bases). Trimming took off 6 bases at V and 2 bases at J, with 10 bases between the two ends. The CDR3 is made up of 13 amino acids. Germline CDR1 MNHEY, CDR2 SVGAGI.

J is TRBJ2-3 and V is TRBV5-4; no firm D call. The V and J ends lost 0 bases and 0 bases respectively, with 8 bases between them. Germline loops: CDR1 SGHNT, CDR2 YYREEE (reference sequence). The CDR3 is 15 amino acids. CDR3 residues: CASSLDGASTDTQYF. DNA of the CDR3: TGTGCCAGCAGCTTGGACGGAGCTAGCACAGATACGCAGTATTTT.

The V gene is TRBV3-1 (or the pseudogene TRBV3-2), the J gene TRBJ1-6; 7 positions agree with TRBD1. V lost 4 bases, J lost 5 bases, and 8 bases stayed unmatched. The CDR3 totals 16 residues. Looked up from germline, CDR1 is LGHDT and CDR2 is YNNKEL (reference sequence). The CDR3 spells CASSLYPGQNNSPLHF. The DNA of the CDR3 is TGTGCCAGCAGCCTTTATCCGGGACAGAATAATTCACCCCTCCACTTT.

This chain joins TRBV11-1 and TRBJ2-7; the match to TRBD2 covers 8 bases. V trimming: 5 bases; J trimming: 1 base; junction bases outside the gene matches: 10. The CDR3 length is 16 residues. Germline values: CDR1 SGHAT, CDR2 FQDESV (reference sequence). The CDR3 region is CASSPVVSGVSYEQYF. For the CDR3, the DNA is TGTGCCAGCAGCCCCGTTGTTAGCGGGGTTTCCTACGAGCAGTACTTC.

The chain uses TRBV7-3 and TRBJ1-1; TRBD1 might be the D (5 bases). The V and J ends lost 5 bases and 4 bases respectively, with 23 bases between them. This CDR3 contains 17 residues. Looked up from germline, CDR1 is SGHTA and CDR2 is FQGTGA. The CDR3 here is CASSQGPVSQGGTEAFF. For the CDR3, the DNA is TGTGCCAGCAGCCAGGGTCCAGTAAGCCAGGGAGGCACTGAAGCTTTCTTT.

Here the CDR3 DNA reads TGTGCCAGCAGCTTACATAGGACAGTCACTGAAGCTTTCTTT. Translating gives CASSLHRTVTEAFF. V usage is TRBV7-2 and J usage is TRBJ1-1; possible D gene TRBD1, 6 bases. This CDR3 spans 14 amino acids. CDR1 is SGHTA and CDR2 is FQGNSA in the germline V gene. Trimming stripped 2 bases from V and 4 bases from J, with 11 bases between.

The chain combines TRBV21-1 with TRBJ1-3. TRBV21-1 is designated a pseudogene. The CDR3 loop spans 15 amino acids. The CDR3 is CASSNSGAPGNTIYF. Written as DNA, the CDR3 is TGTGCCAGCAGCAACTCCGGTGCCCCTGGAAACACCATATATTTT.

The gene calls are TRBV3-1 (or the pseudogene TRBV3-2) and TRBJ2-5; D is unclear. The CDR3 consists of 15 residues. The ends were cut back, 0 bases at V and 1 base at J, with 9 bases in the middle. Germline CDR1 and CDR2: LGHDT and YNNKEL (reference sequence). CDR3 DNA: TGTGCCAGCAGCCAAGATGGTACTACCCAAGAGACCCAGTACTTC. Protein: CASSQDGTTQETQYF.

V is TRBV5-1 and J is TRBJ2-1; 8 nucleotides agree with TRBD2. Germline CDR1 is SGHRS and CDR2 is YFSETQ. This CDR3 is 16 amino acids long. With V trimmed by 0 bases and J by 9 bases, 11 bases remained unmatched. For the CDR3, the DNA is TGCGCCAGCAGCTTGGAGACGGGGGGGCCCAGTGGTGAGCAGTTCTTC. As protein: CASSLETGGPSGEQFF.

CDR3 in amino acids: CASSQWTGAVNSPLHF. The CDR3 DNA reads TGCGCCAGCAGTCAATGGACAGGGGCTGTTAATTCACCCCTCCACTTT. This chain connects TRBV23-1 to TRBJ1-6, with 9 bases identical to TRBD1. TRBV23-1 is assigned to the ORF class and has an uncertain function. This CDR3 is 16 amino acids long. The ends lost 1 base at V and 6 bases at J; junction bases unmatched: 4.

The DNA of the CDR3 is TGTGCCAGTAGTATAGAGCCTAGGCGTACGCAGTATTTT. Its protein product is CASSIEPRRTQYF. The V gene is TRBV19, the J gene TRBJ2-3; D ambiguous. Germline V gene lookup returns CDR1 LNHDA and CDR2 SQIVND (reference sequence). The CDR3 runs 13 residues. Trimming stripped 0 bases from V and 8 bases from J, with 9 bases between.

Here the CDR3 reads CASSTGRYEQYF. The CDR3 nucleotides read TGTGCCAGCAGCACTGGGAGGTACGAGCAGTACTTC. V and J are TRBV6-5 and TRBJ2-7, with a possible D match to TRBD2 (6 bases). CDR3 length equals 12 residues. The V gene lost 6 bases and the J gene lost 4 bases, with 10 bases spanning the gap. Germline V gene data show CDR1 as MNHEY and CDR2 as SVGAGI.

The rearrangement links TRBV7-2 to TRBJ2-7, with D possibly matching TRBD1 (7 bases). Germline values: CDR1 SGHTA, CDR2 FQGNSA. The V gene lost 5 bases and the J gene lost 6 bases, with 17 bases spanning the gap. CDR3 size: 14 residues. The CDR3 DNA is TGTGCCAGCAGCAGAGACAGGGTGGGAGGCGAGCAGTACTTC. This gives the protein CASSRDRVGGEQYF.

This clone has only one observation. The chain uses TRBV19 and TRBJ1-2, with 10 positions matching TRBD1. The junction had 4 bases not matched to a gene; V was cut back by 3 bases and J by 3 bases. Germline assignment: CDR1 LNHDA and CDR2 SQIVND (reference sequence). The CDR3 spans 15 residues. CDR3 loop: CASSIVGTGDYGYTF. The CDR3 coding sequence is TGTGCCAGTAGTATTGTGGGGACAGGGGACTATGGCTACACCTTC.

The chain has TRBV30 and TRBJ1-2, with TRBD1 as a possible D gene (6 bases). The germline V gene encodes CDR1 GTSNPN and CDR2 SVGIG (reference sequence). Trimming shortened V by 1 base and J by 1 base, and 10 bases separated the two germline ends. The CDR3 extends over 14 amino acids. This CDR3 is CAWSAGGINYGYTF. The CDR3, as DNA: TGTGCCTGGAGTGCTGGGGGCATTAACTATGGCTACACCTTC.

The chain has TRBV11-2 and TRBJ2-1; TRBD1 agrees at 8 bases. Germline CDR1 is SGHAT and CDR2 is FQNNGV. This CDR3 has 15 amino acids. V shed 1 base, J shed 3 bases, and the junction held 2 bases outside the gene matches. The CDR3 here is CASSLGGQVYNEQFF. The CDR3 coding sequence is TGTGCCAGCAGCTTAGGGGGACAGGTCTACAATGAGCAGTTCTTC. The full variable domain, completed using reference TRBV11-2 and TRBJ2-1, is EAGVAQSPRYKIIEKRQSVAFWCNPISGHATLYWYQQILGQGPKLLIQFQNNGVVDDSQLPKDRFSAERLKGVDSTLKIQPAKLEDSAVYLCASSLGGQVYNEQFFGPGTRLTVL.

This rearrangement joins TRBV23-1 to TRBJ2-7; D unclear. TRBV23-1 is placed among ORFs of uncertain function. Trimming shortened V by 2 bases and J by 2 bases, and 10 bases separated the two germline ends. The CDR3 runs 14 residues. CDR3 DNA: TGCGCCAGCAGTCAAAAGCCCGCTACCTACGAGCAGTACTTC. Protein product: CASSQKPATYEQYF.

The V call is TRBV5-5, the J call TRBJ1-1; TRBD1 might be the D (5 bases). Germline V lookup: CDR1 SGHKS, CDR2 YYEKEE (reference sequence). The CDR3 contains 14 residues. Trimming took off 2 bases at V and 1 base at J, with 9 bases between the two ends. The CDR3 nucleotides are TGTGCCAGCAGCTTCTTGACAGAGAACACTGAAGCTTTCTTT. Translated: CASSFLTENTEAFF.

The chain combines TRBV27 with TRBJ2-5, with 11 bases lining up with TRBD1. The germline V gene has CDR1 MNHEY and CDR2 SMNVEV (reference sequence). The CDR3 loop spans 15 amino acids. The V gene end was trimmed by 6 bases and the J gene end by 5 bases; junction bases not matched to a gene: 8. CDR3 coding DNA: TGTGCCAGCAGCCCTGGACAGGGGGCGCGGGAGACCCAGTACTTC. It specifies CASSPGQGARETQYF.

The chain has TRBV10-3 and TRBJ2-3; 9 bases agree with TRBD1. Germline CDR1 reads ENHRY; CDR2 reads SYGVKD. The CDR3 consists of 15 residues. J was trimmed by 4 bases and V by 6 bases; bases with no gene match: 8. In nucleotides, the CDR3 is TGTGCCATCAGGTCGGGACAGGGTGGAGCAGATACGCAGTATTTT. Protein product: CAIRSGQGGADTQYF.

The V and J genes are TRBV7-2 and TRBJ1-6; D gene uncertain. V was cut by 5 bases and J by 7 bases, with 6 bases left in between. The CDR3 has 12 amino acids. Germline V gene sequence: CDR1 SGHTA, CDR2 FQGNSA. CDR3 region: CASSLRNSPLHF. DNA of the CDR3: TGTGCCAGCAGCCTCCGGAATTCACCCCTCCACTTT. The whole variable domain, remainder taken from reference TRBV7-2 and TRBJ1-6, is GAGVSQSPSNKVTEKGKDVELRCDPISGHTALYWYRQSLGQGLEFLIYFQGNSAPDKSGLPSDRFSAERTGGSVSTLTIQRTQQEDSAVYLCASSLRNSPLHFGNGTRLTVT.

The J gene is TRBJ1-2, the V gene TRBV19; possibly TRBD1 for D (6 bases). Per germline, CDR1 LNHDA and CDR2 SQIVND (reference sequence). This CDR3 contains 14 residues. Between the trimmed V and J ends, which lost 5 bases and 3 bases, there was a span of 13 bases. This CDR3 reads CASSSQGRDYGYTF. CDR3 bases: TGTGCCAGTAGTTCTCAGGGGCGCGACTATGGCTACACCTTC. Using reference TRBV19 and TRBJ1-2 for the parts outside the CDR3, the full variable domain is DGGITQSPKYLFRKEGQNVTLSCEQNLNHDAMYWYRQDPGQGLRLIYYSQIVNDFQKGDIAEGYSVSREKKESFPLTVTSAQKNPTAFYLCASSSQGRDYGYTFGSGTRLTVV.

The rearrangement uses TRBV18 and TRBJ2-7; 9 bases fit TRBD2. Germline CDR1 and CDR2: KGHSH and LQKENI. The CDR3 totals 16 residues. V lost 1 base, J lost 2 bases, and 6 bases stayed unmatched. CDR3 coding DNA: TGTGCCAGCTCACCACGCGCGGCGGGGGGGCCCTACGAGCAGTACTTC. This translates into CASSPRAAGGPYEQYF.

The chain links TRBV5-4 to TRBJ2-3, with TRBD1 matching 7 bases. CDR1 is SGHNT, CDR2 YYREEE, per germline (reference sequence). V lost 3 bases, J lost 2 bases, and 6 bases stayed unmatched. The CDR3 loop spans 15 amino acids. CDR3 residues: CASSSGTVHTDTQYF. Here the CDR3 DNA reads TGTGCCAGCAGCTCCGGGACAGTCCACACAGATACGCAGTATTTT.

This clone was seen just once. The chain joins TRBV2 to TRBJ2-2; D perhaps matches TRBD2 (5 bases). Germline-derived CDR1 and CDR2 are SNHLY and FYNNEI. The CDR3 contains 12 residues. Trimming cost V 6 bases and J 6 bases, with 8 bases left between them. The CDR3 sequence is CASSPGAGELFF. For the CDR3, the DNA is TGTGCCAGCAGCCCCGGGGCCGGGGAGCTGTTTTTT. Using reference TRBV2 and TRBJ2-2 for the parts outside the CDR3, the full variable domain is EPEVTQTPSHQVTQMGQEVILRCVPISNHLYFYWYRQILGQKVEFLVSFYNNEISEKSEIFDDQFSVERPDGSNFTLKIRSTKLEDSAMYFCASSPGAGELFFGEGSRLTVL.

The V and J genes are TRBV3-1 (or the pseudogene TRBV3-2) and TRBJ1-6; D is uncertain. This CDR3 contains 14 residues. Germline V CDR1 and CDR2: LGHDT, YNNKEL (reference sequence). V was shortened by 0 bases and J by 11 bases, with 11 bases between the two germline ends. DNA for the CDR3: TGTGCCAGCAGCCAAGATCGTAACTTGGCACCCCTCCACTTT. This translates into CASSQDRNLAPLHF.

The CDR3 sequence is CAWRPGLAGYNEQFF. For the CDR3, the DNA is TGTGCCTGGAGACCGGGACTAGCGGGTTACAATGAGCAGTTCTTC. The chain is built from TRBV30 and TRBJ2-1, with 12 bases aligning to TRBD2. With V trimmed by 3 bases and J by 4 bases, 4 bases remained unmatched. The CDR3 has 15 residues. The germline gives CDR1 GTSNPN, CDR2 SVGIG (reference sequence).